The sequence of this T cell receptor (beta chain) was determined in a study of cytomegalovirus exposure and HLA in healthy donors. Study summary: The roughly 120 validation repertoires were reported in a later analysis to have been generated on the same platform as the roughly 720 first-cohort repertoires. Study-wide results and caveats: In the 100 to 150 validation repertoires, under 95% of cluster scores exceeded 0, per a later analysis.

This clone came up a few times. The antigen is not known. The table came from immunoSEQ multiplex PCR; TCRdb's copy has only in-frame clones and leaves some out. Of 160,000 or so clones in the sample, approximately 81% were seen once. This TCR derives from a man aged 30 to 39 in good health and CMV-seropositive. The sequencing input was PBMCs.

DNA of the CDR3: TGTGCCACCCGAAGACAGGTCGAGGATGAAAAACTGTTTTTT. It specifies CATRRQVEDEKLFF. This chain links TRBV6-6 with TRBJ1-4; a possible D gene is TRBD1 (6 bases). Per germline, CDR1 MNHNY and CDR2 SVGAGI (reference sequence). Trimming removed 10 bases from V and 6 bases from J, with 18 bases in between. The CDR3 covers 14 residues.